A selection of T cell receptor beta chains follows, all from one sample in a study of long-term antiretroviral therapy in people with HIV. The data were produced by immunoSEQ multiplex PCR, yet TCRdb's version contains in-frame clones alone and is incomplete. The sample carries under 45,000 clones, about 85% recorded once. Sample: unsorted PBMCs, taken roughly 2.9 years before starting antiretroviral therapy. These receptors were taken from a woman under 40 with HIV. Both conserved end residues are part of each CDR3. A D gene is named only where the DNA matches it firmly. Rows give clone size only sometimes, using once, few, many, or a class for an expanded clone.

V,D,size,length,J,CDR3,DNA
TRBV30,-,-,15,TRBJ2-5,CAWSVRGRVGETQYF,TGTGCCTGGAGTGTACGAGGCAGGGTGGGAGAGACCCAGTACTTC
TRBV10-3,-,-,19,TRBJ2-3,CAISNPQGSPVPRTDTQYF,TGTGCCATCAGTAACCCTCAGGGATCCCCCGTACCCCGCACAGATACGCAGTATTTT
TRBV19,-,-,12,TRBJ1-2,CASTFGWDGYTF,TGTGCCAGTACCTTTGGATGGGATGGCTACACCTTC
TRBV11-2,-,-,13,TRBJ2-3,CASRSLSTDTQYF,TGTGCCAGCAGGTCACTTAGCACAGATACGCAGTATTTT
TRBV27,-,-,13,TRBJ1-6,CASSLTRDSPLHF,TGTGCCAGCAGTTTAACCAGGGATTCACCCCTCCACTTT
TRBV12-2,-,-,21,TRBJ1-6,CASRFHLITASAGAYNSPLHF,TGTGCAAGTCGCTTTCACCTCATTACGGCCTCGGCAGGTGCCTATAATTCACCCCTCCACTTT
TRBV27,TRBD1,-,13,TRBJ2-7,CASSHRGSYEQYF,TGTGCCAGCAGTCACAGGGGCTCCTACGAGCAGTACTTC
TRBV9,-,-,14,TRBJ1-6,CASSGDGSNSPLHF,TGTGCCAGCAGCGGAGACGGTTCTAATTCACCCCTCCACTTT
TRBV6-1,TRBD1,-,12,TRBJ1-2,CASSETGYGYTF,TGTGCCAGCAGTGAGACAGGGTACGGCTACACCTTC
TRBV6-5,TRBD1,-,15,TRBJ1-4,CASSTFRQGSEKLFF,TGTGCCAGCAGTACATTCCGACAGGGAAGTGAAAAACTGTTTTTT
TRBV27,-,-,14,TRBJ1-5,CASSLGQRRQPQHF,TGTGCCAGCAGTCTTGGACAGCGACGCCAGCCCCAGCATTTT
TRBV2,-,-,15,TRBJ2-2,CASSEVSGGIGELFF,TGTGCCAGCAGTGAAGTGTCGGGGGGCATCGGGGAGCTGTTTTTT
TRBV7-2,-,medium-sized,14,TRBJ2-7,CASSQRDTLYEQYF,TGTGCCAGCAGCCAACGGGACACCCTTTACGAGCAGTACTTC
TRBV6-1,-,-,15,TRBJ1-2,CASSPAPGNDYGYTF,TGTGCCAGCAGTCCCGCACCCGGGAACGACTATGGCTACACCTTC
TRBV7-3,TRBD1,-,13,TRBJ1-2,CASSEQGADGYTF,TGTGCCAGCAGCGAACAGGGGGCCGATGGCTACACCTTC
TRBV15,-,once,12,TRBJ1-5,CATSRDVEPQHF,TGTGCCACCAGCAGAGATGTTGAGCCCCAGCATTTT
TRBV12-2,-,-,15,TRBJ1-1,CASRFGPRGGTEAFF,TGTGCAAGTCGCTTTGGCCCCCGGGGGGGCACTGAAGCTTTCTTT
TRBV29-1,-,once,11,TRBJ1-1,CSVGVSEGAFF,TGCAGCGTTGGGGTGAGCGAAGGGGCTTTCTTT
TRBV9,-,-,11,TRBJ1-3,CASRSGNTIYF,TGTGCCAGCCGTTCTGGAAACACCATATATTTT
TRBV25-1,TRBD2,-,16,TRBJ2-3,CASRNSGGEPWDTQYF,TGTGCCAGCAGGAATAGCGGGGGGGAGCCATGGGATACGCAGTATTTT
TRBV30,-,-,14,TRBJ2-6,CAWSKVSGANVLTF,TGTGCCTGGAGTAAGGTTTCTGGGGCCAACGTCCTGACTTTC
TRBV5-4,-,-,11,TRBJ2-7,CASSSGDEQYF,TGTGCCAGCAGCTCTGGGGACGAGCAGTACTTC
TRBV5-4,-,-,13,TRBJ2-3,CASSFRSTDTQYF,TGTGCCAGCAGCTTCAGGTCGACAGATACGCAGTATTTT
TRBV2,-,-,17,TRBJ2-1,CASSDAPGAGHYNEQFF,TGTGCCAGCAGTGACGCCCCAGGGGCGGGGCACTACAATGAGCAGTTCTTC
TRBV9,-,-,14,TRBJ2-1,CASSGRMSGNEQFF,TGTGCCAGCAGCGGACGCATGTCTGGGAATGAGCAGTTCTTC
TRBV30,TRBD1,-,17,TRBJ2-1,CAWRGGIRDRGGNEQFF,TGTGCCTGGAGGGGCGGAATCCGGGACAGGGGGGGCAATGAGCAGTTCTTC
TRBV2,-,-,15,TRBJ2-4,CASSEGGVAKNIQYF,TGTGCCAGCAGCGAAGGGGGGGTAGCCAAAAACATTCAGTACTTC
TRBV2,TRBD1,once,15,TRBJ1-1,CASMEQGATNTEAFF,TGTGCCAGCATGGAACAGGGGGCCACGAACACTGAAGCTTTCTTT
TRBV6-1,-,-,16,TRBJ2-5,CASSEGGRGYQETQYF,TGTGCCAGCAGTGAAGGAGGGAGGGGGTACCAAGAGACCCAGTACTTC
TRBV6-1,TRBD1,-,14,TRBJ2-7,CASQGQRSSYEQYF,TGTGCCAGCCAGGGACAGCGGAGCTCCTACGAGCAGTACTTC
TRBV30,TRBD1,-,18,TRBJ1-2,CAWSVPGTGGASNYGYTF,TGTGCCTGGAGTGTACCGGGGACAGGGGGCGCCTCCAACTATGGCTACACCTTC